The clone carrying this T cell receptor (beta chain) was recorded only once. The data originate from a study of T cell responses to AZD1222 COVID-19 vaccine. Study background: Second-dose intervals of approximately 4 or approximately 12 weeks were pooled.

V dropped 4 bases and J dropped 2 bases, with 7 bases sitting between them. CDR3 length: 13 residues. Germline V CDR1 and CDR2: LGHNT, FRNRAP. Clones were read by immunoSEQ multiplex PCR, and TCRdb kept only the in-frame ones, dropping some. The sample lists 180,000 or so clones, around 94% seen once, with about 0.6% in the top ten. Sequenced here: peripheral blood, sampled on day 0 of AZD1222 vaccination. This sequence was found in an adult in good health. The V call is TRBV12-5, the J call TRBJ2-3; no reliable D call. CDR3 region: CASGSGSTDTQYF. The CDR3 coding sequence is TGTGCTAGTGGTTCGGGTTCCACAGATACGCAGTATTTT.